The TCR beta chain described here comes from a study of lymphopenia after photon versus proton radiotherapy. Only in-frame clones appear in the TCRdb table, and some are missing; sequencing was by immunoSEQ multiplex PCR. The table shows roughly 13,000 clones, with approximately 90% occurring only once. This CDR3 region has 15 residues. Points from the study as a whole: Post-nadir TCR diversity decline inversely tracked overall survival among those who died. Oligoclonal CD8+ Temra expansion after nadir drove photon patients' diversity drop.

In the case of this clone: Its antigen is unknown.

This receptor was obtained from a man in his 60s with pancreatic cancer. The chain recombines TRBV21-1 with TRBJ1-5. TRBV21-1 is reported as a pseudogene. Sequences were derived from peripheral blood, sampled from a patient treated with photon-based radiotherapy. This chain's CDR3 is CASKKRDHSNQPQHF. CDR3 DNA: TGTGCCAGCAAGAAAAGGGACCATAGCAATCAGCCCCAGCATTTT.